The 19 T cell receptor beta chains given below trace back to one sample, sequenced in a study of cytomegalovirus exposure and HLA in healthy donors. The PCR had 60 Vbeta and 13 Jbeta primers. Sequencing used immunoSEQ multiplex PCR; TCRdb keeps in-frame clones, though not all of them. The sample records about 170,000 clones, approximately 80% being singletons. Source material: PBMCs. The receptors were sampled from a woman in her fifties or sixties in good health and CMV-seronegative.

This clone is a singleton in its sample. For the CDR3, the DNA is TGTGCCAGCAGTGAACCACTAGACTGGGAGACCCAGTACTTC. Translating it yields CASSEPLDWETQYF. The V call is TRBV2, the J call TRBJ2-5, with D maybe TRBD2 (5 bases). The CDR3 extends over 14 amino acids. In germline, CDR1 is SNHLY, CDR2 FYNNEI. The V gene lost 2 bases and the J gene lost 5 bases, with 12 bases spanning the gap. Using reference TRBV2 and TRBJ2-5 for the parts outside the CDR3, the full variable domain is EPEVTQTPSHQVTQMGQEVILRCVPISNHLYFYWYRQILGQKVEFLVSFYNNEISEKSEIFDDQFSVERPDGSNFTLKIRSTKLEDSAMYFCASSEPLDWETQYFGPGTRLLVL.

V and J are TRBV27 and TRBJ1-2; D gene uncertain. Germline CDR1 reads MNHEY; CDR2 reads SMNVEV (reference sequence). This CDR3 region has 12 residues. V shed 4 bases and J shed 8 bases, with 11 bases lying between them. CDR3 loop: CASSSTPSGYTF. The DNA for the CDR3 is TGTGCCAGCAGTTCCACACCCTCGGGCTACACCTTC.

The CDR3 here is CASSEGIHSRGRYEQYF. CDR3 DNA sequence: TGTGCCAGCAGTGAGGGTATCCACTCCAGGGGGCGGTACGAGCAGTACTTC. The J gene is TRBJ2-7, the V gene TRBV2; 8 nucleotides align to TRBD1. Germline assignment: CDR1 SNHLY and CDR2 FYNNEI. V trimming: 3 bases; J trimming: 4 bases; junction bases outside the gene matches: 14. This CDR3 has 17 residues. The full variable domain, completed using reference TRBV2 and TRBJ2-7, is EPEVTQTPSHQVTQMGQEVILRCVPISNHLYFYWYRQILGQKVEFLVSFYNNEISEKSEIFDDQFSVERPDGSNFTLKIRSTKLEDSAMYFCASSEGIHSRGRYEQYFGPGTRLTVT.

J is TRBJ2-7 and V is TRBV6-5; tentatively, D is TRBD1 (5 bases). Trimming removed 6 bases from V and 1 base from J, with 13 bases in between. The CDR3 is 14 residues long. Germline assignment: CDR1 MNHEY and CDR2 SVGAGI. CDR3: CASSRDRSSYEQYF. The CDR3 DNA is TGTGCCAGCAGCCGAGACAGATCATCCTACGAGCAGTACTTC.

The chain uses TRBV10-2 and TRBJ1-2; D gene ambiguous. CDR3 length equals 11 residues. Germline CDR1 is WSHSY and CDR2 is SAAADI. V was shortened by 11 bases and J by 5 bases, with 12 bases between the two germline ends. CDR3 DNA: TGCGCCGGCTCGACGGGGTATGGCTACACCTTC. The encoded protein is CAGSTGYGYTF.

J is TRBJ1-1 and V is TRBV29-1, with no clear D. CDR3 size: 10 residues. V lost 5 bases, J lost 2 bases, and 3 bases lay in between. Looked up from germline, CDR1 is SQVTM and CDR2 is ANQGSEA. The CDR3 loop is CSVLNTEAFF. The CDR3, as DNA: TGCAGCGTTCTCAACACTGAAGCTTTCTTT.

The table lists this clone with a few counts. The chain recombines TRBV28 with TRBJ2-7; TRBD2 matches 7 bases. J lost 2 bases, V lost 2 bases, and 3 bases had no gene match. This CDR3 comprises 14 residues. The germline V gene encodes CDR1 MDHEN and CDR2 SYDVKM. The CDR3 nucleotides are TGTGCCAGCAGTTTAACTAGCGCAACCTACGAGCAGTACTTC. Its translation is CASSLTSATYEQYF.

CDR3 loop: CSVGAEKNIQYF. CDR3 DNA: TGCAGCGTTGGGGCAGAGAAAAACATTCAGTACTTC. This chain uses TRBV29-1 with TRBJ2-4; no definite D call. Trimming removed 4 bases at V and 4 bases at J, with 8 bases between. The CDR3 is 12 amino acids. Germline assignment: CDR1 SQVTM and CDR2 ANQGSEA.

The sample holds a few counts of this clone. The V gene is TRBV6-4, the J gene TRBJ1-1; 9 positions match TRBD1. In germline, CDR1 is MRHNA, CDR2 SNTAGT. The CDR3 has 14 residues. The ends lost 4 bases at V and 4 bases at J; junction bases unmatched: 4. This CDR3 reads CASSGTGASTEAFF. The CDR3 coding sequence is TGTGCCAGCAGTGGGACAGGGGCGAGCACTGAAGCTTTCTTT.

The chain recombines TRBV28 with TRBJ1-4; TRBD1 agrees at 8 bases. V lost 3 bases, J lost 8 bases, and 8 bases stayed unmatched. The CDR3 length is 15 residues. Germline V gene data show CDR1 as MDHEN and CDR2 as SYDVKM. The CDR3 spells CASSLRSGGEEKLFF. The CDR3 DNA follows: TGTGCCAGCAGTTTGCGTTCAGGGGGCGAGGAAAAACTGTTTTTT.

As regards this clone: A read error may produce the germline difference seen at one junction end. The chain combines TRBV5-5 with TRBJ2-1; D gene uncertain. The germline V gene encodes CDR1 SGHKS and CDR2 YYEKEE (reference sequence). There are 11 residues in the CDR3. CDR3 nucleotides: TGTGCCAGCAGCTTGGACTATCGCGAGCTCTTC. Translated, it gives CASSLDYRELF.

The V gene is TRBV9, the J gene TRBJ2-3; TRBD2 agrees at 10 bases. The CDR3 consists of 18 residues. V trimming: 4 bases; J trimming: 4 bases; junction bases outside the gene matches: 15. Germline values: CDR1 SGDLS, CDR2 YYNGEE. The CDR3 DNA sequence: TGTGCCAGCAGCCCTCATCAAAGCGGGAGGGCCGGGGCAGATACGCAGTATTTT. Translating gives CASSPHQSGRAGADTQYF.

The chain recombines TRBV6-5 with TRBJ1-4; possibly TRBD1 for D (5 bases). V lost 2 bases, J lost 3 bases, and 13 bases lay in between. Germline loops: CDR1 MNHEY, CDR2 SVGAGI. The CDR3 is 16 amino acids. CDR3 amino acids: CASSYGGVGANEKLFF. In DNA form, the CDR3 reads TGTGCCAGCAGTTACGGGGGGGTTGGGGCTAATGAAAAACTGTTTTTT.

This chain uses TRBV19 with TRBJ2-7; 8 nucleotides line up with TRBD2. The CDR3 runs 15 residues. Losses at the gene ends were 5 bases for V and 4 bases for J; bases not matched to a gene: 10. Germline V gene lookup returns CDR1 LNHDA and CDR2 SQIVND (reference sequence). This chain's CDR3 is CASSPHTGGKYEQYF. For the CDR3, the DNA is TGTGCCAGTAGTCCCCACACGGGAGGGAAGTACGAGCAGTACTTC. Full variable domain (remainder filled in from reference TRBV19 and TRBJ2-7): DGGITQSPKYLFRKEGQNVTLSCEQNLNHDAMYWYRQDPGQGLRLIYYSQIVNDFQKGDIAEGYSVSREKKESFPLTVTSAQKNPTAFYLCASSPHTGGKYEQYFGPGTRLTVT.

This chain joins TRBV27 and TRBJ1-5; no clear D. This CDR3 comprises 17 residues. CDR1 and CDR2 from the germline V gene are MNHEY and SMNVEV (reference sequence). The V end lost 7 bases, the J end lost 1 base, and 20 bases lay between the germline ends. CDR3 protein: CASTSVAGVGSNQPQHF. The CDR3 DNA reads TGTGCCAGCACGTCCGTGGCCGGGGTCGGAAGCAATCAGCCCCAGCATTTT.

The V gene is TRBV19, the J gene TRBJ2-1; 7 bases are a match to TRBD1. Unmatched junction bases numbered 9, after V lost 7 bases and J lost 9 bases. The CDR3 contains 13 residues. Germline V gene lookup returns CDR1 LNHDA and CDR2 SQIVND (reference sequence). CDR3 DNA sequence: TGTGCCAGTAACCCGCGGACAGGTGGTGAGCAGTTCTTC. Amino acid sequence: CASNPRTGGEQFF. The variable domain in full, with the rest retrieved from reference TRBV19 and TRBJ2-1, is DGGITQSPKYLFRKEGQNVTLSCEQNLNHDAMYWYRQDPGQGLRLIYYSQIVNDFQKGDIAEGYSVSREKKESFPLTVTSAQKNPTAFYLCASNPRTGGEQFFGPGTRLTVL.

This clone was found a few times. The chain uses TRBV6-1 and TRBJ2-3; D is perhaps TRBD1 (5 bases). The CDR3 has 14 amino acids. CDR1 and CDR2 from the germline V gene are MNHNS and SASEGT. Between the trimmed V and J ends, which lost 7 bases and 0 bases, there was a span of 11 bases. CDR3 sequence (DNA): TGTGCCAGCACCTCAGGGTTTAGCACAGATACGCAGTATTTT. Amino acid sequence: CASTSGFSTDTQYF.

Here the CDR3 reads CASSDLDRAETQYF. Written as DNA, the CDR3 is TGTGCCAGCAGTGATTTGGACAGGGCTGAGACCCAGTACTTC. The chain couples TRBV6-1 to TRBJ2-5; 8 bases are a match to TRBD1. The CDR3 is 14 residues long. The trim removed 3 bases at V and 5 bases at J, leaving 5 bases unmatched. The V gene's germline CDR1 is MNHNS and CDR2 SASEGT.

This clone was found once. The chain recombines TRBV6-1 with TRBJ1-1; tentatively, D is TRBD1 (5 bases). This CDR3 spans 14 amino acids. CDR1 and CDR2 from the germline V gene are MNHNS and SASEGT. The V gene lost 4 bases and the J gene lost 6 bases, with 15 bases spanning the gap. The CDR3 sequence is CASSAGTNHAEAFF. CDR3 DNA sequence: TGTGCCAGCAGTGCCGGGACTAATCACGCTGAAGCTTTCTTT.